The 18 T cell receptor beta chains below all came from one sample that was sequenced in a study of blood T cell repertoires in COVID-19. The data were produced by immunoSEQ multiplex PCR, yet TCRdb's version contains in-frame clones alone and is incomplete. Among about 250,000 clones, roughly 80% were seen once, and the ten largest hold 4.4%. The sequenced sample was peripheral blood. The receptors stem from a man in his fifties or sixties with active or convalescent COVID-19.

The V call is TRBV6-6, the J call TRBJ2-7; D is perhaps TRBD2 (7 bases). CDR3 length equals 18 residues. Germline loops: CDR1 MNHNY, CDR2 SVGAGI (reference sequence). The V gene lost 5 bases and the J gene lost 2 bases, with 25 bases spanning the gap. CDR3 DNA sequence: TGTGCCAGCAGTCAAAGGGGGGGGCTGGGGTCCAGAACCTACGAGCAGTACTTC. Amino acids: CASSQRGGLGSRTYEQYF.

This clone has just a few counts. The rearrangement links TRBV10-3 to TRBJ1-1, with 8 bases aligning to TRBD1. V shed 7 bases, J shed 3 bases, and the junction held 4 bases outside the gene matches. This CDR3 is built from 13 residues. Germline V CDR1 and CDR2: ENHRY, SYGVKD. The CDR3 coding sequence is TGTGCCATCACCAGGGGGCTAGACACTGAAGCTTTCTTT. Translation: CAITRGLDTEAFF.

This chain connects TRBV4-3 to TRBJ1-2; a possible D gene is TRBD1 (5 bases). Trimming took 0 bases from V and 3 from J, leaving 5 bases between them. Germline values: CDR1 LGHNA, CDR2 YSLEER. The CDR3 runs 13 residues. The CDR3 DNA follows: TGCGCCAGCAGCCAAGACAGGGACTATGGCTACACCTTC. It specifies CASSQDRDYGYTF.

The chain joins TRBV5-6 to TRBJ1-6; 9 bases are shared with TRBD1. CDR3 length: 16 amino acids. V dropped 5 bases and J dropped 3; count of bases not matched to a gene: 6. CDR1 is SGHDT and CDR2 is YYEEEE in the germline V gene. The CDR3 spells CASSSGQGVYNSPLHF. The CDR3 DNA sequence: TGTGCCAGCAGTTCGGGACAGGGCGTCTATAATTCACCCCTCCACTTT.

This sequence joins TRBV5-8 and TRBJ1-6; no clear D. The CDR3 covers 14 residues. Trimming left V 0 bases short and J 10 bases short, with 11 bases between. Germline V gives CDR1 SGHTS, CDR2 YDEGEE. This CDR3 reads CASSLGREDSPLHF. The CDR3, as DNA: TGTGCCAGCAGCTTGGGAAGGGAGGACTCACCCCTCCACTTT.

The chain employs TRBV18 and TRBJ1-2; D is possibly TRBD1 (5 bases). This CDR3 spans 15 amino acids. Germline lookup yields CDR1 KGHSH and CDR2 LQKENI. V lost 3 bases and J lost 3, with 14 bases in between. DNA of the CDR3: TGTGCCAGCTCACCCGGCGGGGGAGGCGACTATGGCTACACCTTC. Encoded protein: CASSPGGGGDYGYTF.

This clone came up once. This chain uses TRBV7-9 with TRBJ2-5, with D maybe TRBD2 (7 bases). CDR1 is SEHNR and CDR2 is FQNEAQ in the germline V gene (reference sequence). The CDR3 sequence is 14 residues long. V was trimmed by 4 bases and J by 1 base, leaving 10 bases between them. The CDR3 DNA reads TGTGCCAGCAGCTGGGGGGGGGCCCAAGAGACCCAGTACTTC. Protein: CASSWGGAQETQYF.

The chain is built from TRBV19 and TRBJ2-3, with TRBD2 as a possible D gene (5 bases). This CDR3 comprises 14 residues. Germline V gives CDR1 LNHDA, CDR2 SQIVND (reference sequence). V gave up 7 bases and J gave up 6 bases, with 17 bases separating them. For the CDR3, the DNA is TGTGCCAGTAACCCAGCAGCGGCCCGGGATACGCAGTATTTT. This translates into CASNPAAARDTQYF.

The DNA for the CDR3 is TGCGCCAGCAGCCAACTTCCGGGACTAGCGGGGCAAAGCTCCTACAATGAGCAGTTCTTC. Translating it yields CASSQLPGLAGQSSYNEQFF. The genes are TRBV4-1 and TRBJ2-1; 13 bases are shared with TRBD2. V lost 2 bases and J lost 0; bases outside the gene matches: 10. The CDR3 runs 20 residues. Germline V lookup: CDR1 MGHRA, CDR2 YSYEKL.

The chain recombines TRBV29-1 with TRBJ2-5; D perhaps matches TRBD2 (6 bases). The CDR3 sequence is 12 residues long. CDR1 SQVTM and CDR2 ANQGSEA come from the germline V gene. V was pared by 7 bases and J by 4 bases, with 13 bases between. The CDR3 reads CSAFPGVETQYF. The CDR3, as DNA: TGCAGCGCCTTCCCGGGGGTAGAGACCCAGTACTTC.

The chain links TRBV9 to TRBJ2-2; TRBD1 matches at 10 bases. Trimming took 4 bases from V and 6 from J; bases not matched to a gene: 6. CDR1 is SGDLS, CDR2 YYNGEE, per germline. The length of the CDR3 is 15 residues. The CDR3 sequence: CASSIRQGAPGELFF. CDR3 nucleotide sequence: TGTGCCAGCAGCATCCGACAGGGGGCGCCCGGGGAGCTGTTTTTT.

The J gene is TRBJ1-6, the V gene TRBV5-5; possibly TRBD1 for D (5 bases). The ends were cut back, 3 bases at V and 5 bases at J, with 18 bases in the middle. CDR1 and CDR2 (germline): SGHKS, YYEKEE (reference sequence). The CDR3 spans 17 residues. CDR3 nucleotide sequence: TGTGCCAGCAGCTCCCGGAGGGCAGGGCCTCATAATTCACCCCTCCACTTT. Its protein is CASSSRRAGPHNSPLHF.

The chain couples TRBV5-6 to TRBJ1-4; D perhaps matches TRBD1 (6 bases). Germline values: CDR1 SGHDT, CDR2 YYEEEE. The V end was cut by 5 bases, the J end by 0 bases, with 11 bases between. There are 15 residues in the CDR3. CDR3 in amino acids: CASRTGTSTNEKLFF. The CDR3 nucleotides are TGTGCCAGCAGAACCGGGACATCAACTAATGAAAAACTGTTTTTT. Full variable domain (remainder filled in from reference TRBV5-6 and TRBJ1-4): DAGVTQSPTHLIKTRGQQVTLRCSPKSGHDTVSWYQQALGQGPQFIFQYYEEEERQRGNFPDRFSGHQFPNYSSELNVNALLLGDSALYLCASRTGTSTNEKLFFGSGTQLSVL.

The CDR3 region has the DNA TGTGCCAGCACCGAAGGCCCAGGGCCTGGAAACACCATATATTTT. Protein product: CASTEGPGPGNTIYF. The chain has TRBV28 and TRBJ1-3, with TRBD1 as a possible D gene (5 bases). The CDR3 extends over 15 amino acids. Germline V gene lookup returns CDR1 MDHEN and CDR2 SYDVKM. The V gene lost 7 bases and the J gene lost 2 bases, with 15 bases spanning the gap. The variable domain in full, completed from reference TRBV28 and TRBJ1-3, reads DVKVTQSSRYLVKRTGEKVFLECVQDMDHENMFWYRQDPGLGLRLIYFSYDVKMKEKGDIPEGYSVSREKKERFSLILESASTNQTSMYLCASTEGPGPGNTIYFGEGSWLTVV.

This rearrangement joins TRBV2 to TRBJ1-1, with D unresolved. The germline V and J ends were trimmed by 4 bases and 0 bases, with 9 bases remaining between them. The CDR3 covers 14 residues. Germline V gives CDR1 SNHLY, CDR2 FYNNEI. The CDR3 spells CASSVALMNTEAFF. The DNA of the CDR3 is TGTGCCAGCAGTGTTGCGCTGATGAACACTGAAGCTTTCTTT. The full variable domain, its missing parts supplied by reference TRBV2 and TRBJ1-1, is EPEVTQTPSHQVTQMGQEVILRCVPISNHLYFYWYRQILGQKVEFLVSFYNNEISEKSEIFDDQFSVERPDGSNFTLKIRSTKLEDSAMYFCASSVALMNTEAFFGQGTRLTVV.

The CDR3 DNA follows: TGTGCCAGCAGCCCAGGACTAGTGGGGAACTATGGCTACACCTTC. Translating it yields CASSPGLVGNYGYTF. The V call is TRBV7-9, the J call TRBJ1-2, with unresolved D. The V end was cut by 5 bases, the J end by 2 bases, with 15 bases between. The germline CDR1 and CDR2 sequences are SEHNR and FQNEAQ (reference sequence). This CDR3 has 15 amino acids.

The sample holds many counts of this clone. This sequence joins TRBV10-3 and TRBJ2-4, with a tentative D call TRBD1 (6 bases). Trimming took 0 bases from V and 4 from J, leaving 16 bases between them. Germline V gene data show CDR1 as ENHRY and CDR2 as SYGVKD. The CDR3 length is 17 residues. The CDR3 spells CAISESNPSGAKNIQYF. The CDR3 DNA follows: TGTGCCATCAGTGAGTCGAATCCGTCAGGGGCAAAAAACATTCAGTACTTC.

This chain links TRBV30 with TRBJ1-5; tentative D call: TRBD1 (5 bases). The CDR3 is 12 amino acids. Per germline, CDR1 GTSNPN and CDR2 SVGIG (reference sequence). V was clipped by 1 base and J by 11 bases, with 12 bases between them. For the CDR3, the DNA is TGTGCCTGGAGTGACGGGGGTTTAGCCCAGCATTTT. Residues: CAWSDGGLAQHF.